Listed below are T cell receptor beta chains from one sample, sequenced in a study of T cells after yellow fever vaccination. One entry per CDR3 protein, called by TCRdb with MiXCR from the 5' RACE reads. The repertoire holds 250,000 or so distinct CDR3 sequences, with 6.7% as singletons. The specimen comprised CD4+ T cells sorted from PBMCs, sampled on the day of the yellow fever booster vaccination. These receptors were taken from a man aged 25-40 years who received the YFV17D yellow fever vaccine. CDR3s include the opening cysteine and the closing phenylalanine or tryptophan. Fields, in order: CDR3 protein, CDR3 DNA, V gene, clone size, J gene, CDR3 length, D gene. D genes are given only for firm matches. Expanded clones get a size class; other rows say once, few or many, or leave the size out.

CDR3aa: CASSAAGTPASNTGELFF
CDR3nt: TGCGCCAGCAGCGCCGCCGGGACACCGGCCTCGAACACCGGGGAGCTGTTTTTT
v_gene: TRBV4-3
abundance: many
j_gene: TRBJ2-2
len: 18
d_gene: .

CDR3aa: CASSLGLAGSYEQFF
CDR3nt: TGCGCCAGCAGCCTAGGACTAGCGGGATCCTATGAGCAGTTCTTC
v_gene: TRBV4-3
abundance: few
j_gene: TRBJ2-1
len: 15
d_gene: TRBD2

CDR3aa: CSARDVTTRAGELFF
CDR3nt: TGCAGTGCTAGAGATGTCACTACAAGGGCCGGGGAGCTGTTTTTT
v_gene: TRBV20-1
abundance: many
j_gene: TRBJ2-2
len: 15
d_gene: .

CDR3aa: CASSLKEPGANVLTF
CDR3nt: TGCGCCAGCAGCTTAAAAGAGCCTGGGGCCAACGTCCTGACTTTC
v_gene: TRBV5-1
abundance: few
j_gene: TRBJ2-6
len: 15
d_gene: .

CDR3aa: CASSQHRVDYGYTF
CDR3nt: TGTGCCAGCAGCCAACACAGGGTGGACTATGGCTACACCTTC
v_gene: TRBV7-2
abundance: .
j_gene: TRBJ1-2
len: 14
d_gene: .

CDR3aa: CAWSLRWTGRNYGYTF
CDR3nt: TGTGCCTGGAGTTTACGGTGGACAGGGCGGAACTATGGCTACACCTTC
v_gene: TRBV30
abundance: few
j_gene: TRBJ1-2
len: 16
d_gene: TRBD1

CDR3aa: CASSLGTRAGLAGSYEQYF
CDR3nt: TGTGCCAGCAGTCTCGGGACTCGCGCGGGATTAGCGGGCTCCTACGAGCAGTACTTC
v_gene: TRBV11-2
abundance: many
j_gene: TRBJ2-7
len: 19
d_gene: TRBD2

CDR3aa: CASSIGSYEQFF
CDR3nt: TGTGCCAGTAGTATAGGTAGCTATGAGCAGTTCTTC
v_gene: TRBV19
abundance: few
j_gene: TRBJ2-1
len: 12
d_gene: .

CDR3aa: CASSARQGGRYGYTF
CDR3nt: TGTGCCAGCAGTGCCCGACAGGGAGGAAGATATGGCTACACCTTC
v_gene: TRBV12-3/TRBV12-4
abundance: many
j_gene: TRBJ1-2
len: 15
d_gene: TRBD1

CDR3aa: CASRMTGQYGYTF
CDR3nt: TGCGCCAGCAGAATGACAGGGCAATATGGCTACACCTTC
v_gene: TRBV4-3
abundance: many
j_gene: TRBJ1-2
len: 13
d_gene: TRBD1

CDR3aa: CSVGGDPDTQYF
CDR3nt: TGCAGCGTTGGGGGAGACCCAGATACGCAGTATTTT
v_gene: TRBV29-1
abundance: many
j_gene: TRBJ2-3
len: 12
d_gene: .

CDR3aa: CASSLRQSANTGELFF
CDR3nt: TGTGCCAGCAGCCTAAGACAGAGCGCGAACACCGGGGAGCTGTTTTTT
v_gene: TRBV7-2
abundance: many
j_gene: TRBJ2-2
len: 16
d_gene: .

CDR3aa: CSVSRSGRALEQFF
CDR3nt: TGCAGCGTTAGTAGAAGCGGGAGGGCCTTAGAGCAGTTCTTC
v_gene: TRBV29-1
abundance: many
j_gene: TRBJ2-1
len: 14
d_gene: TRBD2

CDR3aa: CASSPKGIQETQYF
CDR3nt: TGTGCCAGCTCACCAAAGGGAATCCAAGAGACCCAGTACTTC
v_gene: TRBV18
abundance: few
j_gene: TRBJ2-5
len: 14
d_gene: .

CDR3aa: CASTRLAAPYEQYF
CDR3nt: TGTGCCAGCACCAGACTAGCGGCACCCTACGAGCAGTACTTC
v_gene: TRBV21-1
abundance: few
j_gene: TRBJ2-7
len: 14
d_gene: .

CDR3aa: CASSQESTRTLAKNIQYF
CDR3nt: TGTGCCAGCAGCCAGGAATCGACACGGACCCTAGCCAAAAACATTCAGTACTTC
v_gene: TRBV4-2
abundance: many
j_gene: TRBJ2-4
len: 18
d_gene: .

CDR3aa: CASDRDVTDTQYF
CDR3nt: TGTGCCAGTGACCGGGACGTCACAGATACGCAGTATTTT
v_gene: TRBV7-2
abundance: .
j_gene: TRBJ2-3
len: 13
d_gene: .

CDR3aa: CSARSDRTSGANVLTF
CDR3nt: TGCAGTGCTAGATCAGACAGGACCTCTGGGGCCAACGTCCTGACTTTC
v_gene: TRBV20-1
abundance: .
j_gene: TRBJ2-6
len: 16
d_gene: .

CDR3aa: CASSSSLSNTGELFF
CDR3nt: TGTGCCAGCAGTTCCAGTCTCAGTAACACCGGGGAGCTGTTTTTT
v_gene: TRBV2
abundance: .
j_gene: TRBJ2-2
len: 15
d_gene: .

CDR3aa: CASSLSGQGYSDTQYF
CDR3nt: TGCGCCAGCAGCTTATCGGGACAGGGATATTCAGATACGCAGTATTTT
v_gene: TRBV5-1
abundance: .
j_gene: TRBJ2-3
len: 16
d_gene: TRBD1

CDR3aa: CASSGESSYNEQFF
CDR3nt: TGTGCCAGCAGCGGGGAGAGCTCCTACAATGAGCAGTTCTTC
v_gene: TRBV5-4
abundance: many
j_gene: TRBJ2-1
len: 14
d_gene: .

CDR3aa: CASSADQRADTQYF
CDR3nt: TGCGCCAGCAGTGCGGACCAAAGGGCAGATACGCAGTATTTT
v_gene: TRBV10-1
abundance: many
j_gene: TRBJ2-3
len: 14
d_gene: .

CDR3aa: CASSQAYGQGNTGELFF
CDR3nt: TGCGCCAGCAGCCAAGCTTACGGACAGGGGAACACCGGGGAGCTGTTTTTT
v_gene: TRBV4-3
abundance: few
j_gene: TRBJ2-2
len: 17
d_gene: TRBD1

CDR3aa: CSATGTSGRAGGETQYF
CDR3nt: TGCAGTGCCACCGGGACTAGCGGGAGGGCCGGAGGAGAGACCCAGTACTTC
v_gene: TRBV20-1
abundance: .
j_gene: TRBJ2-5
len: 17
d_gene: TRBD2

CDR3aa: CASSLGAGEAFF
CDR3nt: TGTGCCAGCAGCTTAGGGGCAGGGGAAGCTTTCTTT
v_gene: TRBV3-1
abundance: many
j_gene: TRBJ1-1
len: 12
d_gene: .

CDR3aa: CASSQDSSASGSYNEQFF
CDR3nt: TGCGCCAGCAGCCAAGATAGTTCGGCTAGCGGCTCCTACAATGAGCAGTTCTTC
v_gene: TRBV4-3
abundance: .
j_gene: TRBJ2-1
len: 18
d_gene: TRBD2

CDR3aa: CASRPTSLGGNTIYF
CDR3nt: TGTGCCAGCAGGCCCACTAGCCTAGGGGGAAACACCATATATTTT
v_gene: TRBV6-5
abundance: .
j_gene: TRBJ1-3
len: 15
d_gene: .

CDR3aa: CASSLGTWGMGEQFF
CDR3nt: TGTGCCAGCAGCTTAGGTACCTGGGGCATGGGTGAGCAGTTCTTC
v_gene: TRBV7-2
abundance: .
j_gene: TRBJ2-1
len: 15
d_gene: .

CDR3aa: CAIGGLAGGLDSETQYF
CDR3nt: TGTGCCATCGGGGGACTAGCGGGAGGGTTGGATTCGGAGACCCAGTACTTC
v_gene: TRBV10-3
abundance: many
j_gene: TRBJ2-5
len: 17
d_gene: TRBD2

CDR3aa: CAIREGPSSPLHF
CDR3nt: TGTGCCATCAGGGAGGGCCCTTCGTCACCCCTCCACTTT
v_gene: TRBV10-3
abundance: few
j_gene: TRBJ1-6
len: 13
d_gene: .

CDR3aa: CASSLDPGVDTQYF
CDR3nt: TGTGCCAGCAGCTTAGATCCGGGAGTAGATACGCAGTATTTT
v_gene: TRBV7-2
abundance: few
j_gene: TRBJ2-3
len: 14
d_gene: .

CDR3aa: CSARRARGGGELFF
CDR3nt: TGCAGTGCTAGACGGGCCCGAGGAGGCGGGGAGCTGTTTTTT
v_gene: TRBV20-1
abundance: few
j_gene: TRBJ2-2
len: 14
d_gene: .

CDR3aa: CASRVSFGQGSYEQYF
CDR3nt: TGTGCCAGCAGGGTCTCATTTGGACAGGGATCCTACGAGCAGTACTTC
v_gene: TRBV7-2
abundance: few
j_gene: TRBJ2-7
len: 16
d_gene: TRBD1

CDR3aa: CASSFPGLTYNEQFF
CDR3nt: TGTGCCAGCAGCTTTCCGGGACTAACCTACAATGAGCAGTTCTTC
v_gene: TRBV7-2
abundance: many
j_gene: TRBJ2-1
len: 15
d_gene: TRBD2

CDR3aa: CASSYRQSRQPQHF
CDR3nt: TGTGCCAGCAGTTACAGGCAGAGTCGTCAGCCCCAGCATTTT
v_gene: TRBV6-5
abundance: once
j_gene: TRBJ1-5
len: 14
d_gene: .

CDR3aa: CASSYNSGLASGELFF
CDR3nt: TGTGCCAGCAGCTATAATTCGGGACTAGCTTCCGGGGAGCTGTTTTTT
v_gene: TRBV2
abundance: few
j_gene: TRBJ2-2
len: 16
d_gene: TRBD2

CDR3aa: CASSQEAGGFSGYEQYF
CDR3nt: TGCGCCAGCAGCCAAGAAGCGGGAGGGTTCAGCGGCTACGAGCAGTACTTC
v_gene: TRBV4-3
abundance: many
j_gene: TRBJ2-7
len: 17
d_gene: TRBD2

CDR3aa: CASSYGHPSTDTQYF
CDR3nt: TGTGCCAGCAGTTATGGACATCCTAGCACAGATACGCAGTATTTT
v_gene: TRBV6-5
abundance: many
j_gene: TRBJ2-3
len: 15
d_gene: .

CDR3aa: CASSQGGRSSYEQYF
CDR3nt: TGCGCCAGCAGCCAAGGGGGCAGGAGCTCCTACGAGCAGTACTTC
v_gene: TRBV4-3
abundance: many
j_gene: TRBJ2-7
len: 15
d_gene: .

CDR3aa: CSAREETGGAGTQYF
CDR3nt: TGCAGTGCTAGAGAGGAGACAGGGGGCGCGGGGACCCAGTACTTC
v_gene: TRBV20-1
abundance: .
j_gene: TRBJ2-5
len: 15
d_gene: TRBD1

CDR3aa: CASSRGTSGSRDNEQFF
CDR3nt: TGTGCCAGCAGCCGAGGGACTAGCGGGAGTCGGGACAATGAGCAGTTCTTC
v_gene: TRBV7-9
abundance: many
j_gene: TRBJ2-1
len: 17
d_gene: TRBD2

CDR3aa: CASSTTVGGYTF
CDR3nt: TGTGCCAGCAGCACGACAGTCGGAGGCTACACCTTC
v_gene: TRBV11-2
abundance: .
j_gene: TRBJ1-2
len: 12
d_gene: .

CDR3aa: CASSLSGAGQPQHF
CDR3nt: TGTGCCAGCAGCTTATCAGGGGCCGGTCAGCCCCAGCATTTT
v_gene: TRBV7-8
abundance: few
j_gene: TRBJ1-5
len: 14
d_gene: .

CDR3aa: CSVAPPLAWETQYF
CDR3nt: TGCAGCGTTGCCCCCCCGCTAGCTTGGGAGACCCAGTACTTC
v_gene: TRBV29-1
abundance: .
j_gene: TRBJ2-5
len: 14
d_gene: .

CDR3aa: CASSLASREGTQYF
CDR3nt: TGTGCCAGCAGTTTAGCATCCAGGGAAGGGACCCAGTACTTC
v_gene: TRBV12-3/TRBV12-4
abundance: few
j_gene: TRBJ2-5
len: 14
d_gene: .

CDR3aa: CASKNRASGYEQFF
CDR3nt: TGTGCCAGTAAGAACAGAGCTTCAGGGTATGAGCAGTTCTTC
v_gene: TRBV19
abundance: many
j_gene: TRBJ2-1
len: 14
d_gene: .

CDR3aa: CASSPMTGELFF
CDR3nt: TGTGCCAGCTCACCTATGACCGGGGAGCTGTTTTTT
v_gene: TRBV18
abundance: few
j_gene: TRBJ2-2
len: 12
d_gene: .

CDR3aa: CASSAGTGTTGYTF
CDR3nt: TGTGCCAGCAGCGCCGGGACAGGTACCACCGGCTACACCTTC
v_gene: TRBV9
abundance: .
j_gene: TRBJ1-2
len: 14
d_gene: TRBD1

CDR3aa: CASSFSSSGSYHEQFF
CDR3nt: TGTGCCAGCAGCTTTAGTAGTAGCGGGAGTTACCATGAGCAGTTCTTC
v_gene: TRBV7-2
abundance: few
j_gene: TRBJ2-1
len: 16
d_gene: TRBD2

CDR3aa: CASSSSGQGKDTQYF
CDR3nt: TGTGCCAGCAGTTCCTCGGGACAGGGGAAAGATACGCAGTATTTT
v_gene: TRBV28
abundance: many
j_gene: TRBJ2-3
len: 15
d_gene: TRBD1

CDR3aa: CSAQGGVPSSIQYF
CDR3nt: TGCAGTGCTCAAGGCGGGGTTCCCTCGAGCATTCAGTACTTC
v_gene: TRBV20-1
abundance: .
j_gene: TRBJ2-4
len: 14
d_gene: .